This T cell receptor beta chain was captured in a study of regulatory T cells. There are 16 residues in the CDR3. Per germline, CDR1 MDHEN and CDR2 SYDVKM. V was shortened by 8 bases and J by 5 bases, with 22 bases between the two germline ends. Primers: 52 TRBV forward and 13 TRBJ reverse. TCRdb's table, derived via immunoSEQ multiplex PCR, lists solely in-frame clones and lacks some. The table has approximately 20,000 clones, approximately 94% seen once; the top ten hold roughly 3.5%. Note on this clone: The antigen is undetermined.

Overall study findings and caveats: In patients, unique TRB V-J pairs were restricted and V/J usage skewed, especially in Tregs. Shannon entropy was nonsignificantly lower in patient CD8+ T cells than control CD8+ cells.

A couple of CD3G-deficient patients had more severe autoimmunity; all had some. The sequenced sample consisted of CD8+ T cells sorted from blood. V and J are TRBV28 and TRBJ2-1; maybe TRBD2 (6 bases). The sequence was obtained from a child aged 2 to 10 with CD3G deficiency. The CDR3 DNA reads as TGTGCCAGCTCCTCCCGAGCGGGCCTGAAGAACAATGAGCAGTTCTTC. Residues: CASSSRAGLKNNEQFF.